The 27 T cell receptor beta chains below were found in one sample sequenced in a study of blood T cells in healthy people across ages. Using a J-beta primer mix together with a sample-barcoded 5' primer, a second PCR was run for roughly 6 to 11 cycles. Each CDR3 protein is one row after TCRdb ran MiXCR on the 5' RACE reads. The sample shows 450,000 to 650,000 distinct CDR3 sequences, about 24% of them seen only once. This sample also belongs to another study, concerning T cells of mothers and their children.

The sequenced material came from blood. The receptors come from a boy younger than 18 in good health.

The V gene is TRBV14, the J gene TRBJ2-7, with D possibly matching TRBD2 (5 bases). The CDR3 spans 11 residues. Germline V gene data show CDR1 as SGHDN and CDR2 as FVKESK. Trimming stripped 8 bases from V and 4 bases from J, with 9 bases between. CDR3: CASGPGYEQYF. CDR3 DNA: TGTGCCAGCGGCCCGGGATACGAGCAGTACTTC.

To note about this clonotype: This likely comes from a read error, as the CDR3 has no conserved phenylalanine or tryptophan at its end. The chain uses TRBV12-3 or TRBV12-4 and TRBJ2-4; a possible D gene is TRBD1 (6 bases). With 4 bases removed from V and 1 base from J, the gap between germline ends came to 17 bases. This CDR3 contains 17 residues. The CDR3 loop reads CASSSPGAGAAKNIQYL. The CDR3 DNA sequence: TGTGCCAGCAGTTCCCCAGGGGCGGGCGCGGCCAAAAACATTCAGTACCTC.

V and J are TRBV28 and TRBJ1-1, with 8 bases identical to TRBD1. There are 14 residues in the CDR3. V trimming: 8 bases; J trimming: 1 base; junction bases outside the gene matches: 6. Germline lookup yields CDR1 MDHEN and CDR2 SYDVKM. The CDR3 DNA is TGTGCCAGCGGGACAGGACAGGGGAACACTGAAGCTTTCTTT. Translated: CASGTGQGNTEAFF. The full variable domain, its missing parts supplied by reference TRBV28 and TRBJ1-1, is DVKVTQSSRYLVKRTGEKVFLECVQDMDHENMFWYRQDPGLGLRLIYFSYDVKMKEKGDIPEGYSVSREKKERFSLILESASTNQTSMYLCASGTGQGNTEAFFGQGTRLTVV.

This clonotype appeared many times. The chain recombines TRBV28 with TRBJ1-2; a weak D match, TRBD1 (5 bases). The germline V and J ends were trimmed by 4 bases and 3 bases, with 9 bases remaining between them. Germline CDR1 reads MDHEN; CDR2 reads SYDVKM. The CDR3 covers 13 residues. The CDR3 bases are TGTGCCAGCAGTTCGACAGAGTACTATGGCTACACCTTC. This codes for CASSSTEYYGYTF.

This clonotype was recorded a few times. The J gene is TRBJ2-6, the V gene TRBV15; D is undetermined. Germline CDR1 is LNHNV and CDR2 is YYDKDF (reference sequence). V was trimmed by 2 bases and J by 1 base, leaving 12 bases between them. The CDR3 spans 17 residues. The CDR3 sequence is CATSRSLSRSGANVLTF. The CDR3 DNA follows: TGTGCCACCAGCAGATCCTTAAGCAGATCTGGGGCCAACGTCCTGACTTTC.

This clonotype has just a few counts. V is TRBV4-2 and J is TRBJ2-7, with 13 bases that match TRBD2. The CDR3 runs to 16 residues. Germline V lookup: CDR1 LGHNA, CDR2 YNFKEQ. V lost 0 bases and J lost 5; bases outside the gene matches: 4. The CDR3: CASSQDQLAGGDEQYF. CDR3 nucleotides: TGTGCCAGCAGCCAAGATCAACTAGCGGGGGGGGACGAGCAGTACTTC.

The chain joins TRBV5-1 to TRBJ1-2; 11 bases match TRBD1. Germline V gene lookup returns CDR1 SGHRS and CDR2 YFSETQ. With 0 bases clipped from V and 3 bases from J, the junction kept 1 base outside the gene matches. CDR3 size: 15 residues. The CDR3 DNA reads TGCGCCAGCAGCTTGGGGACAGGGGGCGACTATGGCTACACCTTC. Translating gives CASSLGTGGDYGYTF. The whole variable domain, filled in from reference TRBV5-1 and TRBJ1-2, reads KAGVTQTPRYLIKTRGQQVTLSCSPISGHRSVSWYQQTPGQGLQFLFEYFSETQRNKGNFPGRFSGRQFSNSRSEMNVSTLELGDSALYLCASSLGTGGDYGYTFGSGTRLTVV.

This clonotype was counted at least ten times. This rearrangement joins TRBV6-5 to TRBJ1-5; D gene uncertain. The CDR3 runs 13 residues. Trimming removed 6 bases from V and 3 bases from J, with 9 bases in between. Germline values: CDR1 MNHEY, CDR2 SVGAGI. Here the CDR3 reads CASRSDTNQPQHF. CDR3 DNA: TGTGCCAGCAGATCCGACACCAATCAGCCCCAGCATTTT.

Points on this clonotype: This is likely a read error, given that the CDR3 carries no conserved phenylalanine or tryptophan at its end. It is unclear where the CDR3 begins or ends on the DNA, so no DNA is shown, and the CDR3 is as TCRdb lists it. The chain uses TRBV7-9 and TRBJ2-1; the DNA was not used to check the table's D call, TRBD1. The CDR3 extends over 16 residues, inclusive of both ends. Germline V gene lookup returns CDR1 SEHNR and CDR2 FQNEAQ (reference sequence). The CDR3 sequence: CASSTREWTGGDEQFS.

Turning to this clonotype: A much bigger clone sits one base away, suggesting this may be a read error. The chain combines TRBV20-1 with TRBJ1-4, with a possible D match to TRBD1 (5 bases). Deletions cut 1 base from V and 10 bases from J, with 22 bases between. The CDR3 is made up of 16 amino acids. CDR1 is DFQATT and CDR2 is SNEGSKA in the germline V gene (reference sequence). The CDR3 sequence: CSARAPFQGSAGKLFF. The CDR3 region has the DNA TGCAGTGCTAGAGCCCCTTTCCAGGGAAGCGCAGGAAAACTGTTTTTT.

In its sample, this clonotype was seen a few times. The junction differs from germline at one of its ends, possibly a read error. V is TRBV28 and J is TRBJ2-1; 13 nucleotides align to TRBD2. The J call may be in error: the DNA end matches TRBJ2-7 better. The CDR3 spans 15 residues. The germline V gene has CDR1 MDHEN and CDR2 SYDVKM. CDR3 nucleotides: TGTGCCAGCAGTTTGGGGACTAGCGGGGACTACGGGCAGTACTTC. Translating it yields CASSLGTSGDYGQYF.

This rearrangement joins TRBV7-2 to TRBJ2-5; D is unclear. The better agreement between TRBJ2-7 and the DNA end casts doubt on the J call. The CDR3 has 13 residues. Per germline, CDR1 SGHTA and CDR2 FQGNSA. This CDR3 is CASSSRWGYEQYF. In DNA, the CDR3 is TGTGCCAGCAGCTCACGTTGGGGCTACGAGCAGTACTTC.

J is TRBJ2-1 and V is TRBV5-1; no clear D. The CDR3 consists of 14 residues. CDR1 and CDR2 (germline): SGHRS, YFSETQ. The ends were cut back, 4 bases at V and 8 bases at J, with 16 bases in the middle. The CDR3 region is CASSPEDWVDEQFF. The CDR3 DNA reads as TGCGCCAGCAGCCCGGAAGACTGGGTTGATGAGCAGTTCTTC. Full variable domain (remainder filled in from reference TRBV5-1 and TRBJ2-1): KAGVTQTPRYLIKTRGQQVTLSCSPISGHRSVSWYQQTPGQGLQFLFEYFSETQRNKGNFPGRFSGRQFSNSRSEMNVSTLELGDSALYLCASSPEDWVDEQFFGPGTRLTVL.

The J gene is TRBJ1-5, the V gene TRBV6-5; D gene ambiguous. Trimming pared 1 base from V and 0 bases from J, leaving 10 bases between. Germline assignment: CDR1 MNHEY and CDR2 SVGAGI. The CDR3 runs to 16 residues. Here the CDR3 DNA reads TGTGCCAGCAGTTACTTCTTGGACGGTAGCAATCAGCCCCAGCATTTT. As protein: CASSYFLDGSNQPQHF.

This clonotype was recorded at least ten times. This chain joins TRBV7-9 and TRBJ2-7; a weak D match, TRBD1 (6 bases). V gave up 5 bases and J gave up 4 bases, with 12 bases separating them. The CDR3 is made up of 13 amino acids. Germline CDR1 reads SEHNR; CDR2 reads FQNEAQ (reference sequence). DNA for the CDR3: TGTGCCAGCAGCGACCGGACAGCATACGAGCAGTACTTC. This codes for CASSDRTAYEQYF.

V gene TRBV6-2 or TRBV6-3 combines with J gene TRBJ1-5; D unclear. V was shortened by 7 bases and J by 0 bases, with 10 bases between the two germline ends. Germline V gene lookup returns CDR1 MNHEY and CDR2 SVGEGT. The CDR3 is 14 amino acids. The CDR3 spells CASTPGISNQPQHF. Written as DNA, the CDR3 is TGTGCCAGCACCCCGGGGATTAGCAATCAGCCCCAGCATTTT.

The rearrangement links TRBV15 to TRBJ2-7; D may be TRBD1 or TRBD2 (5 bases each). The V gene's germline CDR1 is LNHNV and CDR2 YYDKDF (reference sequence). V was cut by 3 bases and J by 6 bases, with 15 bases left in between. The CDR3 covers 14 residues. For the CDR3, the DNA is TGTGCCACCAGCAGTGACCGAGGGGATCGCGAGCAGTACTTC. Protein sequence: CATSSDRGDREQYF.

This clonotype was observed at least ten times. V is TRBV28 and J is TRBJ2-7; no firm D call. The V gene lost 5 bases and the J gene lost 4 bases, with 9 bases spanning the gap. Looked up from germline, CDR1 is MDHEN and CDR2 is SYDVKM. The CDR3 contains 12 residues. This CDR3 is CASSQGNYEQYF. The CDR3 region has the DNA TGTGCCAGCAGTCAAGGGAATTACGAGCAGTACTTC.

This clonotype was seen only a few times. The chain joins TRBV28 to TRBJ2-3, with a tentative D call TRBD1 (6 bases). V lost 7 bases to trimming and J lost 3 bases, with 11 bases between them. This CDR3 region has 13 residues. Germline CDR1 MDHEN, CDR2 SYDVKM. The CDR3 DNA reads TGTGCCAGCATAAAGCAGGGGACAGATACGCAGTATTTT. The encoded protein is CASIKQGTDTQYF.

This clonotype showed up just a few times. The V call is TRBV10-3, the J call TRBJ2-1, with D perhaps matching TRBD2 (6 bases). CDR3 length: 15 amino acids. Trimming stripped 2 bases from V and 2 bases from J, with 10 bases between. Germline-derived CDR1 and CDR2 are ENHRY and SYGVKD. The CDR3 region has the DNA TGTGCCATCAGTGAGGAGCGGGTCGCCTACAATGAGCAGTTCTTC. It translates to CAISEERVAYNEQFF.

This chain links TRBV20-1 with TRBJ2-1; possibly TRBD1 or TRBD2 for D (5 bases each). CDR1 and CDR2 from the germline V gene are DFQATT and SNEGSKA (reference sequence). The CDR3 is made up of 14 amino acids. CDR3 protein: CSQERDPSRGEQFF. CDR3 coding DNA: TGCAGCCAAGAGAGGGACCCCTCAAGGGGTGAGCAGTTCTTC.

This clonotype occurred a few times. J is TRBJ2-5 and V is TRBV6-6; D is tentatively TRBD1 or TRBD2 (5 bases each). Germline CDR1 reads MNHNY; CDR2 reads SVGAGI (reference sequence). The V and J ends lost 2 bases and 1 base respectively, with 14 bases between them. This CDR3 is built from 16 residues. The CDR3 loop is CASSYGTGRFQETQYF. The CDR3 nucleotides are TGTGCCAGCAGTTACGGGACGGGGCGCTTCCAAGAGACCCAGTACTTC.

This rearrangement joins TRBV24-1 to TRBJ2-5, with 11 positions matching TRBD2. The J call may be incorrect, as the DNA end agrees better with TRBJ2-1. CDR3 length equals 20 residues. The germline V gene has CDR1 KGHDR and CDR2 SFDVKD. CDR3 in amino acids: CATSDSGIAGGPLGLNEQFF. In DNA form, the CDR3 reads TGTGCCACCAGTGATTCGGGGATAGCGGGAGGGCCTCTTGGGCTCAATGAGCAGTTCTTC.

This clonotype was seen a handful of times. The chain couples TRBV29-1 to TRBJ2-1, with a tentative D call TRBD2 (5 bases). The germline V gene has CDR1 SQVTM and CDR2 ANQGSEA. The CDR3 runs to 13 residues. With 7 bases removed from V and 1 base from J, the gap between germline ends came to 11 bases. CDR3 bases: TGCAGCGGCGAGCAGCGGTCCTACAATGAGCAGTTCTTC. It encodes CSGEQRSYNEQFF.

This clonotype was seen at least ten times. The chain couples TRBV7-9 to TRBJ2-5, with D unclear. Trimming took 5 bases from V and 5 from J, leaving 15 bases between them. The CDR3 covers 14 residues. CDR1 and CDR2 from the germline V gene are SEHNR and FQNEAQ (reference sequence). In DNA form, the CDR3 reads TGTGCCAGCAGCCCCCCCGGCGGTTCGGAGACCCAGTACTTC. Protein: CASSPPGGSETQYF.

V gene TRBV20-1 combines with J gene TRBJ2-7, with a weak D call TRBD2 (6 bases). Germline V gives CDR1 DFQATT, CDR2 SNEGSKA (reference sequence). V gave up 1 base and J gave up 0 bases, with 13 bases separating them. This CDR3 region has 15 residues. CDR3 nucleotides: TGCAGTGCTAGAGCCTTAGCGGATAGCTCCTACGAGCAGTACTTC. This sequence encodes CSARALADSSYEQYF.

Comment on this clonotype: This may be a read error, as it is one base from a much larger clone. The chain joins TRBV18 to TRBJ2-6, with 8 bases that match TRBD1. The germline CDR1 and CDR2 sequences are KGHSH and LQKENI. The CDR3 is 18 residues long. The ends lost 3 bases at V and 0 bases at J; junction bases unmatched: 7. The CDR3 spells CASSPTGDIFSGANVLTF. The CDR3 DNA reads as TGTGCCAGCTCACCGACAGGGGACATATTCTCTGGGGCCAACGTCCTGACTTTC.